Listed here are 17 T cell receptor beta chains from one sample, sequenced in a study of blood T cell repertoires in COVID-19. Some clones are missing from TCRdb's copy, which holds only in-frame ones; the method was immunoSEQ multiplex PCR. The data contain 200,000 to 300,000 clones, 70% to 90% of them singletons. Input material: peripheral blood. The receptors were sampled from a human donor in a cohort sampled during active COVID-19.

The chain joins TRBV15 to TRBJ1-4, with 7 bases aligning to TRBD1. Per germline, CDR1 LNHNV and CDR2 YYDKDF (reference sequence). V lost 0 bases to trimming and J lost 8 bases; unmatched junction nucleotides: 9. The CDR3 extends over 16 amino acids. The CDR3 spells CATSRDRGQSREKLFF. The CDR3 DNA reads as TGTGCCACCAGCAGAGACCGGGGACAGAGTAGGGAAAAACTGTTTTTT.

In regard to this clone: A single base separates this from a much larger clone, so it may be a read error. The V gene is TRBV5-6, the J gene TRBJ2-7; 10 bases fit TRBD1. Germline V CDR1 and CDR2: SGHDT, YYEEEE. The ends lost 4 bases at V and 3 bases at J; junction bases unmatched: 1. This CDR3 is 13 amino acids long. The CDR3 is CASSRDRGYEQYF. CDR3 bases: TGTGCCAGCAGCCGGGACAGGGGCTACGAGCAGTACTTC.

The chain employs TRBV5-1 and TRBJ1-6, with 9 bases fitting TRBD1. V lost 2 bases and J lost 7; bases outside the gene matches: 10. The CDR3 is 17 residues long. Per germline, CDR1 SGHRS and CDR2 YFSETQ. CDR3 residues: CASSLAGTGNSNSPLHF. The DNA of the CDR3 is TGCGCCAGCAGCTTAGCAGGGACAGGGAACTCGAATTCACCCCTCCACTTT.

This chain joins TRBV7-2 and TRBJ1-4; 7 nucleotides align to TRBD1. The CDR3 consists of 14 residues. Losses at the gene ends were 4 bases for V and 8 bases for J; bases not matched to a gene: 7. Germline values: CDR1 SGHTA, CDR2 FQGNSA. The CDR3, as DNA: TGTGCCAGCAGCTCTAGACAGGGCTCGGAAAAACTGTTTTTT. Protein: CASSSRQGSEKLFF.

This rearrangement joins TRBV6-5 to TRBJ1-5; D ambiguous. Trimming stripped 2 bases from V and 5 bases from J, with 7 bases between. The CDR3 runs to 13 residues. Germline-derived CDR1 and CDR2 are MNHEY and SVGAGI. CDR3 protein: CASSYSADQPQHF. Written as DNA, the CDR3 is TGTGCCAGCAGTTACAGCGCTGATCAGCCCCAGCATTTT.

The rearrangement joins TRBV9 to TRBJ2-6, with D possibly TRBD2 on 5 matching bases. Trimming stripped 2 bases from V and 2 bases from J, with 14 bases between. Germline V gives CDR1 SGDLS, CDR2 YYNGEE. The CDR3 runs 17 residues. The CDR3 coding sequence is TGTGCCAGCAGCGTCCCCAGGCGAGGGCCTGGGGCCAACGTCCTGACTTTC. Protein sequence: CASSVPRRGPGANVLTF.

J is TRBJ2-7 and V is TRBV19; TRBD2 agrees at 8 bases. Germline assignment: CDR1 LNHDA and CDR2 SQIVND (reference sequence). Unmatched junction bases numbered 2, after V lost 4 bases and J lost 6 bases. The CDR3 has 12 residues. CDR3 amino acids: CASSTGGVEQYF. CDR3 nucleotide sequence: TGTGCCAGTAGTACGGGGGGGGTCGAGCAGTACTTC.

The chain uses TRBV27 and TRBJ2-7; tentative D call: TRBD1 (8 bases). The CDR3 is made up of 14 amino acids. Trimming shortened V by 5 bases and J by 4 bases, and 15 bases separated the two germline ends. Germline loops: CDR1 MNHEY, CDR2 SMNVEV (reference sequence). The CDR3 region is CASSAQGEGYEQYF. The CDR3 DNA reads as TGTGCCAGCAGTGCACAGGGGGAGGGGTACGAGCAGTACTTC.

This chain joins TRBV4-3 and TRBJ2-7, with D perhaps matching TRBD2 (6 bases). CDR1 and CDR2 (germline): LGHNA, YSLEER. V lost 4 bases to trimming and J lost 6 bases, with 16 bases between them. The CDR3 runs to 14 residues. CDR3 sequence: CASSPRTKAGEQYF. In nucleotides, the CDR3 is TGCGCCAGCAGCCCCCGGACTAAGGCGGGCGAGCAGTACTTC.

The chain uses TRBV7-9 and TRBJ1-5, with unresolved D. This CDR3 has 19 residues. The germline V gene encodes CDR1 SEHNR and CDR2 FQNEAQ (reference sequence). V lost 6 bases, J lost 6 bases, and 30 bases lay in between. In DNA, the CDR3 is TGTGCCAGCAGTGGACTACAATCCACTAGCAACGAACCGGGTCAGCCCCAGCATTTT. Amino acids: CASSGLQSTSNEPGQPQHF.

This chain links TRBV5-1 with TRBJ1-5; TRBD1 matches at 8 bases. With 5 bases clipped from V and 0 bases from J, the junction kept 10 bases outside the gene matches. The CDR3 has 17 residues. Germline assignment: CDR1 SGHRS and CDR2 YFSETQ. The CDR3 DNA is TGCGCCAGCAGTTCCGGGACAGGCGACTATAGCAATCAGCCCCAGCATTTT. Its translation is CASSSGTGDYSNQPQHF.

This chain links TRBV7-2 with TRBJ2-3; 9 nucleotides align to TRBD2. The trim removed 2 bases at V and 5 bases at J, leaving 8 bases unmatched. Germline assignment: CDR1 SGHTA and CDR2 FQGNSA. CDR3 size: 16 residues. The CDR3 loop is CASSLPAGGREDTQYF. The CDR3 DNA sequence: TGTGCCAGCAGCTTACCCGCGGGGGGGCGGGAAGATACGCAGTATTTT.

The chain carries TRBV20-1 and TRBJ2-7, with D possibly being TRBD1 (5 bases). The CDR3 contains 11 residues. Trimming took off 0 bases at V and 6 bases at J, with 6 bases between the two ends. Per the germline V gene, CDR1 is DFQATT and CDR2 is SNEGSKA (reference sequence). CDR3 sequence reads: CSAREGVEQYF. The CDR3 nucleotides are TGCAGTGCTAGAGAAGGGGTCGAGCAGTACTTC.

The V call is TRBV7-2, the J call TRBJ1-1; TRBD1 is a possible D gene (6 bases). V was trimmed by 5 bases and J by 2 bases, leaving 15 bases between them. Per germline, CDR1 SGHTA and CDR2 FQGNSA. This CDR3 has 15 residues. CDR3 region: CASSPRGGGNTEAFF. The CDR3 region has the DNA TGTGCCAGCAGCCCGAGAGGTGGGGGCAACACTGAAGCTTTCTTT. The full variable domain, completed using reference TRBV7-2 and TRBJ1-1, is GAGVSQSPSNKVTEKGKDVELRCDPISGHTALYWYRQSLGQGLEFLIYFQGNSAPDKSGLPSDRFSAERTGGSVSTLTIQRTQQEDSAVYLCASSPRGGGNTEAFFGQGTRLTVV.

The J gene is TRBJ2-7, the V gene TRBV4-3, with 9 bases aligning to TRBD1. The length of the CDR3 is 14 residues. The germline gives CDR1 LGHNA, CDR2 YSLEER. Trimming cost V 5 bases and J 2 bases; bases outside gene matches: 4. In DNA, the CDR3 is TGCGCCAGCAGCAAGGGACAGGGAACCTACGAGCAGTACTTC. Its protein product is CASSKGQGTYEQYF.

The chain links TRBV19 to TRBJ2-7, with D possibly matching TRBD1 (6 bases). Germline CDR1 is LNHDA and CDR2 is SQIVND (reference sequence). The CDR3 extends over 14 amino acids. The V end was cut by 4 bases, the J end by 2 bases, with 12 bases between. CDR3 sequence (DNA): TGTGCCAGTAGTACCCGACAGGTCCCCTACGAGCAGTACTTC. Its protein product is CASSTRQVPYEQYF.

V is TRBV24-1 and J is TRBJ2-7, with a weak D call TRBD2 (5 bases). Germline V gene data show CDR1 as KGHDR and CDR2 as SFDVKD. The CDR3 is 16 amino acids. The germline V and J ends were trimmed by 4 bases and 5 bases, with 20 bases remaining between them. The CDR3 nucleotides are TGTGCCACCAGTGACAGCCACCCGGGGTTGGTCGACGAGCAGTACTTC. Its translation: CATSDSHPGLVDEQYF.